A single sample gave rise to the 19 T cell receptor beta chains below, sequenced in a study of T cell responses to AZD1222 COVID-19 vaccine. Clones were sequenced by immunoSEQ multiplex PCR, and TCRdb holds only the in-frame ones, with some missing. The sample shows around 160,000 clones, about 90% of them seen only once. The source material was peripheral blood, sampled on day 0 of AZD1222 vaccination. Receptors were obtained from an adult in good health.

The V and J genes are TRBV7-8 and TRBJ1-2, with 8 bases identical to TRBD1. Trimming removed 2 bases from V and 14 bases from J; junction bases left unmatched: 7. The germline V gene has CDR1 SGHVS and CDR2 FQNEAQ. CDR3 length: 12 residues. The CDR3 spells CASSLTNRGLTF. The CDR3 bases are TGTGCCAGCAGCTTAACTAACAGGGGGTTGACCTTC.

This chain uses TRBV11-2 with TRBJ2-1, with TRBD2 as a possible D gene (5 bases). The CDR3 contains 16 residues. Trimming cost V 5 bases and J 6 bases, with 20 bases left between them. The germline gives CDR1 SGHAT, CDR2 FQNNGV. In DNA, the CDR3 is TGTGCCAGCAGCCCTATCCGGGGTGGTCGGGCCAATGAGCAGTTCTTC. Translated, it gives CASSPIRGGRANEQFF.

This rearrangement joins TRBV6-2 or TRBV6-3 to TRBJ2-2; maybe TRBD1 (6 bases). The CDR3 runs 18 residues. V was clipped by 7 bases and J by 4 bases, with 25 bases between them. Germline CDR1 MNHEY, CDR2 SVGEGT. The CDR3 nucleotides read TGTGCCAGCACCCCATTACCCCCCGGCCGAGGGGGCACCGGGGAGCTGTTTTTT. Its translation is CASTPLPPGRGGTGELFF.

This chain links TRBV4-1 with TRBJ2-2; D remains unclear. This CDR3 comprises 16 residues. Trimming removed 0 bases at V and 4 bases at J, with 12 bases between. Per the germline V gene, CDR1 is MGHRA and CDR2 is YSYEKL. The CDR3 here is CASSQERSRGTGELFF. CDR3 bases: TGCGCCAGCAGCCAAGAACGCTCTCGAGGCACCGGGGAGCTGTTTTTT.

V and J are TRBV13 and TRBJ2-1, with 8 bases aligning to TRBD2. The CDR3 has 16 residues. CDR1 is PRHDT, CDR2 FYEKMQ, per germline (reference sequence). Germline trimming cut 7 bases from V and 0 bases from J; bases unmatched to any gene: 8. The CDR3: CASTGRGVISYNEQFF. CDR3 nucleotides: TGTGCCAGCACAGGGCGGGGGGTGATCTCCTACAATGAGCAGTTCTTC.

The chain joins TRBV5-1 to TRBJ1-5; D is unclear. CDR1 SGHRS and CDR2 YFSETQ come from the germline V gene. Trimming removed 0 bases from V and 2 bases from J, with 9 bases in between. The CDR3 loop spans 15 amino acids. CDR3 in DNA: TGCGCCAGCAGCTTGGGCGGGTTGGGCAATCAGCCCCAGCATTTT. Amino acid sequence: CASSLGGLGNQPQHF.

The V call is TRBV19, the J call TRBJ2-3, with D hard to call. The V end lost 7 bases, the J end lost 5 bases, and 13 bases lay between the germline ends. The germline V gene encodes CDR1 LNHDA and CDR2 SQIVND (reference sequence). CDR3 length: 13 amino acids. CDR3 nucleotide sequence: TGTGCCAGTACTCCTCAAGGGCGAGATACGCAGTATTTT. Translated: CASTPQGRDTQYF.

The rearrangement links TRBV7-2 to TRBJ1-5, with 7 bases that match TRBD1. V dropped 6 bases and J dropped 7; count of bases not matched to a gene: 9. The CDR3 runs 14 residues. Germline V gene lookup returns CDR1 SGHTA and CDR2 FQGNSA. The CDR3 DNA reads TGTGCCAGCAGAAAAACAGGGGACGGCCAGCCCCAGCATTTT. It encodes CASRKTGDGQPQHF.

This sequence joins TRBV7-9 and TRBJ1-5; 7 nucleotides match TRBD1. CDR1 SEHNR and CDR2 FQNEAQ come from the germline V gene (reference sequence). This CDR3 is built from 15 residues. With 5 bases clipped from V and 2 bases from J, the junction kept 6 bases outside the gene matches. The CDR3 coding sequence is TGTGCCAGCAGCCCCGGGACAGCTGGCAATCAGCCCCAGCATTTT. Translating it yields CASSPGTAGNQPQHF.

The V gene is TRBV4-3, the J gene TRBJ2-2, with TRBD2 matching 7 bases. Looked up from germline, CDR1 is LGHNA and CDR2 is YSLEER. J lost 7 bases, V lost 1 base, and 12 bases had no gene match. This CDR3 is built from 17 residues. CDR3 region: CASSQVPSSGGVGELFF. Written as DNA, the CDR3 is TGCGCCAGCAGCCAAGTCCCCTCTAGCGGCGGCGTCGGGGAGCTGTTTTTT.

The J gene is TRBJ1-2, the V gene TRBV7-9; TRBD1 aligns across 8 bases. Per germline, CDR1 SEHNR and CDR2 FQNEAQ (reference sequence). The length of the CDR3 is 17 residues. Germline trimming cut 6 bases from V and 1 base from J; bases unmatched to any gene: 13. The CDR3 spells CASREIGQGKDNYGYTF. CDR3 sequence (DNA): TGTGCCAGCAGAGAAATCGGACAGGGAAAGGATAACTATGGCTACACCTTC. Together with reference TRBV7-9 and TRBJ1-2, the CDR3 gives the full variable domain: DTGVSQNPRHKITKRGQNVTFRCDPISEHNRLYWYRQTLGQGPEFLTYFQNEAQLEKSRLLSDRFSAERPKGSFSTLEIQRTEQGDSAMYLCASREIGQGKDNYGYTFGSGTRLTVV.

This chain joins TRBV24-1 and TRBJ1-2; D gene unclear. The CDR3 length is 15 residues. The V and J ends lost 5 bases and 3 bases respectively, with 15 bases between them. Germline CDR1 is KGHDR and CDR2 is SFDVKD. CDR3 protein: CATSGAGSLDYGYTF. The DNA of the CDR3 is TGTGCCACCAGTGGTGCGGGCAGCTTGGACTATGGCTACACCTTC.

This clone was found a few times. CDR3 residues: CASSPMAGTNQPQHF. The DNA of the CDR3 is TGTGCCAGCAGCCCGATGGCAGGGACCAATCAGCCCCAGCATTTT. The genes are TRBV7-6 and TRBJ1-5; D possibly corresponds to TRBD1 (5 bases). Germline V CDR1 and CDR2: SGHVS, FNYEAQ. The V end was cut by 5 bases, the J end by 3 bases, with 14 bases between. The CDR3 covers 15 residues. The variable domain in full, completed from reference TRBV7-6 and TRBJ1-5, reads GAGVSQSPRYKVTKRGQDVALRCDPISGHVSLYWYRQALGQGPEFLTYFNYEAQQDKSGLPNDRFSAERPEGSISTLTIQRTEQRDSAMYRCASSPMAGTNQPQHFGDGTRLSIL.

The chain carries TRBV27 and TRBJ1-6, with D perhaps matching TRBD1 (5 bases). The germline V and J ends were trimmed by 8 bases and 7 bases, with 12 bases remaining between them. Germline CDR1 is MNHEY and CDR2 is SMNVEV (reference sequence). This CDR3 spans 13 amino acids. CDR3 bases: TGTGCCAGCTCCGACAGAAGAAATTCACCCCTCCACTTT. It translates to CASSDRRNSPLHF.

The CDR3 spells CASSRQDNQPQHF. The CDR3 DNA is TGTGCCAGCAGCAGACAGGACAATCAGCCCCAGCATTTT. The J gene is TRBJ1-5, the V gene TRBV28, with D perhaps TRBD1 (6 bases). The CDR3 extends over 13 amino acids. V lost 6 bases and J lost 3, with 9 bases in between. CDR1 and CDR2 (germline): MDHEN, SYDVKM.

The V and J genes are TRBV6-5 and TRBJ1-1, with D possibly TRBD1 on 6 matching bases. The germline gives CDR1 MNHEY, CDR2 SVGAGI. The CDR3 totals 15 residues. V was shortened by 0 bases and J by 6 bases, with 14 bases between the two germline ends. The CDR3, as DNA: TGTGCCAGCAGTTACTCGAGTTCAGGGGATCCTGAAGCTTTCTTT. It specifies CASSYSSSGDPEAFF.

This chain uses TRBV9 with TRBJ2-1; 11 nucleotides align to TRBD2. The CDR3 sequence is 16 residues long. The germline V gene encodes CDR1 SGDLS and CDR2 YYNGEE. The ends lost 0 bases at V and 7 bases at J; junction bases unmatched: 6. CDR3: CASSVATSGTVNEQFF. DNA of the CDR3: TGTGCCAGCAGCGTAGCGACTAGCGGGACGGTTAATGAGCAGTTCTTC.

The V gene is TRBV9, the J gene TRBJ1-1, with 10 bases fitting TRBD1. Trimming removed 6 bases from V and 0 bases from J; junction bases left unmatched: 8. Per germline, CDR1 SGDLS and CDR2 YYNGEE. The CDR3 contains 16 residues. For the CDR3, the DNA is TGTGCCAGCAACACCCGACAGGGGGCTATGAACACTGAAGCTTTCTTT. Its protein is CASNTRQGAMNTEAFF.

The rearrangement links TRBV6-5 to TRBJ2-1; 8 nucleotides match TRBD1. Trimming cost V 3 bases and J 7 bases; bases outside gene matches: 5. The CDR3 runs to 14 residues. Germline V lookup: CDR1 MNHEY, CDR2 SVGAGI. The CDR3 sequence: CASSYSWTGNEQFF. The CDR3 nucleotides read TGTGCCAGCAGTTATTCTTGGACAGGGAATGAGCAGTTCTTC.